What follows describes a single TCR beta chain. Its antigen is not known. Germline and junction disagree at one end, which may indicate a read error. These data originate in a study of cytomegalovirus exposure and HLA in healthy donors. Background on the study: Earlier findings included 117 million unique TCR beta sequences obtained from about 180 million T cells. General observations from the study: Specific recognition of CMV antigens was confirmed in vitro for a few chains (all CMV-associated). Approximately 160 TCR beta chains were listed as cytomegalovirus-associated. Later on, a genetic analysis was performed. It linked a missense variant in DCLRE1C with V- and J-gene trimming of TCR beta.

CDR1 is SGHDT and CDR2 is YYEEEE in the germline V gene. CDR3 length: 14 amino acids. Primers for the PCR totalled 60 Vbeta and 13 Jbeta. TCRdb keeps only in-frame clones here, not all; method: immunoSEQ multiplex PCR. The sample lists roughly 180,000 clones, more than 70% occurring once. The receptor's source is a woman aged 40 to 55 in good health and CMV-seropositive. This chain connects TRBV5-6 to TRBJ2-1; D is uncertain. The sample was PBMCs. The CDR3 is CASSLVSPNNPPIF. The CDR3 DNA follows: TGTGCCAGCAGCTTGGTTTCCCCCAACAACCCCCCGATCTTC.